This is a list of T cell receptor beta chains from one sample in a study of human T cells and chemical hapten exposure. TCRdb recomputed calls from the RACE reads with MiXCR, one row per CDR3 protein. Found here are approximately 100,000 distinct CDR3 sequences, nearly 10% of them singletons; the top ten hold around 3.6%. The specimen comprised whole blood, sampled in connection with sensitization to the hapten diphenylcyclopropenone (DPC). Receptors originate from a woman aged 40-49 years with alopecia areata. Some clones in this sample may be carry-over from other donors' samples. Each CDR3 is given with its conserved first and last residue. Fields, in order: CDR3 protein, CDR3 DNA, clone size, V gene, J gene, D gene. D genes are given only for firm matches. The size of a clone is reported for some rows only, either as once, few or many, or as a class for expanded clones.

CDR3aa: CASSSAGGGELFF
CDR3nt: TGTGCCAGCAGCTCGGCCGGGGGCGGGGAGCTGTTTTTT
abundance: -
v_gene: TRBV11-3
j_gene: TRBJ2-2
d_gene: -

CDR3aa: CASSARISGGDTQYF
CDR3nt: TGTGCCAGCAGCGCCCGGATTAGCGGGGGTGATACGCAGTATTTT
abundance: -
v_gene: TRBV13
j_gene: TRBJ2-3
d_gene: TRBD2

CDR3aa: CASSQNWGTGSDF
CDR3nt: -
abundance: -
v_gene: TRBV14
j_gene: TRBJ2-3
d_gene: -

CDR3aa: CASSPGQYSNQPQHF
CDR3nt: TGTGCCAGCAGCCCTGGACAGTATAGCAATCAGCCCCAGCATTTT
abundance: -
v_gene: TRBV7-9
j_gene: TRBJ1-5
d_gene: -

CDR3aa: CASTSSGTASLEQYF
CDR3nt: TGTGCCAGCACCTCATCCGGGACAGCCTCTCTCGAGCAGTACTTC
abundance: many
v_gene: TRBV28
j_gene: TRBJ2-7
d_gene: TRBD1

CDR3aa: CATSDLETGGRYF
CDR3nt: TGTGCCACCAGTGATTTGGAGACAGGGGGACGGTACTTC
abundance: few
v_gene: TRBV24-1
j_gene: TRBJ2-5
d_gene: TRBD1

CDR3aa: CSASLTQGGETQYF
CDR3nt: TGCAGTGCTAGCCTAACTCAGGGAGGGGAGACCCAGTACTTC
abundance: many
v_gene: TRBV20-1
j_gene: TRBJ2-5
d_gene: TRBD2

CDR3aa: CASSLGGGREQFF
CDR3nt: TGTGCCAGCAGCTTAGGGGGGGGCCGAGAGCAGTTCTTC
abundance: many
v_gene: TRBV11-1
j_gene: TRBJ2-1
d_gene: -

CDR3aa: CASSANLGTSESYEQYF
CDR3nt: TGTGCCAGCAGCGCAAACCTAGGGACTAGCGAATCCTACGAGCAGTACTTC
abundance: many
v_gene: TRBV9
j_gene: TRBJ2-7
d_gene: TRBD2

CDR3aa: CASSYAQTGSGANVLTF
CDR3nt: TGTGCCAGCAGTTACGCCCAGACAGGGTCTGGGGCCAACGTCCTGACTTTC
abundance: many
v_gene: TRBV6-2/TRBV6-3
j_gene: TRBJ2-6
d_gene: TRBD1

CDR3aa: CASSQERTRHGELFF
CDR3nt: TGCGCCAGCAGCCAAGAACGGACTAGGCACGGGGAGCTGTTTTTT
abundance: few
v_gene: TRBV4-1
j_gene: TRBJ2-2
d_gene: TRBD2

CDR3aa: CASNQGGEQYF
CDR3nt: TGTGCCAGCAACCAGGGAGGCGAGCAGTACTTC
abundance: few
v_gene: TRBV6-2/TRBV6-3
j_gene: TRBJ2-7
d_gene: -

CDR3aa: CASSLERGGYEQYF
CDR3nt: TGTGCCAGCAGCTTAGAAAGGGGAGGCTACGAGCAGTACTTC
abundance: many
v_gene: TRBV7-8
j_gene: TRBJ2-7
d_gene: -

CDR3aa: CASSQDGPVVNYGYTF
CDR3nt: TGTGCCAGCAGCCAAGATGGCCCGGTGGTAAACTATGGCTACACCTTC
abundance: many
v_gene: TRBV4-2
j_gene: TRBJ1-2
d_gene: -

CDR3aa: CAWGVQSIGGYEQYF
CDR3nt: TGTGCCTGGGGTGTACAATCCATCGGAGGCTACGAGCAGTACTTC
abundance: -
v_gene: TRBV30
j_gene: TRBJ2-7
d_gene: -

CDR3aa: CASSLGGSATEAFF
CDR3nt: TGTGCCAGCAGCTTAGGCGGGTCGGCCACTGAAGCTTTCTTT
abundance: many
v_gene: TRBV11-3
j_gene: TRBJ1-1
d_gene: -

CDR3aa: CATSRGGQPGNTIYF
CDR3nt: TGTGCCACCAGCAGAGGGGGACAGCCTGGAAACACCATATATTTT
abundance: many
v_gene: TRBV15
j_gene: TRBJ1-3
d_gene: TRBD1

CDR3aa: CASSQEGLAGGLTNEQFF
CDR3nt: TGTGCCAGCAGCCAGGAGGGACTAGCGGGGGGCTTGACCAATGAGCAGTTCTTC
abundance: -
v_gene: TRBV3-1
j_gene: TRBJ2-1
d_gene: TRBD2

CDR3aa: CATSRDDTGGNQPQHF
CDR3nt: TGTGCCACCAGCAGGGATGACACGGGAGGCAATCAGCCCCAGCATTTT
abundance: few
v_gene: TRBV15
j_gene: TRBJ1-5
d_gene: -

CDR3aa: CASSAQTSGGLNTGELFF
CDR3nt: TGTGCCAGCAGCGCCCAGACTAGCGGGGGCCTTAACACCGGGGAGCTGTTTTTT
abundance: many
v_gene: TRBV7-6
j_gene: TRBJ2-2
d_gene: TRBD2

CDR3aa: CASSQPRQSQGLDEQYF
CDR3nt: TGTGCCAGCAGTCAACCAAGACAATCCCAGGGGTTGGACGAGCAGTACTTC
abundance: many
v_gene: TRBV14
j_gene: TRBJ2-7
d_gene: -

CDR3aa: CAISESIRVAASTDTQYF
CDR3nt: TGTGCCATCAGTGAGTCGATAAGGGTCGCCGCTAGCACAGATACGCAGTATTTT
abundance: few
v_gene: TRBV10-3
j_gene: TRBJ2-3
d_gene: -

CDR3aa: CASSPLGQGNSPLHF
CDR3nt: TGTGCCAGCAGCCCCTTAGGCCAGGGAAATTCACCCCTCCACTTT
abundance: few
v_gene: TRBV7-8
j_gene: TRBJ1-6
d_gene: -

CDR3aa: CASRLTSGTSVPGELFF
CDR3nt: TGTGCCAGCAGGCTCACTTCCGGGACTAGCGTCCCCGGGGAGCTGTTTTTT
abundance: many
v_gene: TRBV12-3/TRBV12-4
j_gene: TRBJ2-2
d_gene: TRBD2

CDR3aa: CSVQGQGDQQYF
CDR3nt: TGCAGCGTTCAAGGACAGGGGGATCAGCAGTACTTC
abundance: many
v_gene: TRBV29-1
j_gene: TRBJ2-7
d_gene: TRBD1

CDR3aa: CASKDLSNQPQHF
CDR3nt: TGTGCCAGCAAGGACCTTAGCAATCAGCCCCAGCATTTT
abundance: medium-sized
v_gene: TRBV6-2/TRBV6-3
j_gene: TRBJ1-5
d_gene: -

CDR3aa: CASSRGRGGTDTQYF
CDR3nt: TGCGCCAGCAGCCGCGGGCGGGGGGGCACAGATACGCAGTATTTT
abundance: -
v_gene: TRBV4-1
j_gene: TRBJ2-3
d_gene: TRBD2

CDR3aa: CSVEGGRSSYEQYF
CDR3nt: TGCAGCGTGGAAGGAGGCAGAAGCTCCTACGAGCAGTACTTC
abundance: many
v_gene: TRBV29-1
j_gene: TRBJ2-7
d_gene: -

CDR3aa: CASSSLGAPQYF
CDR3nt: TGTGCCAGCAGTTCCCTCGGGGCCCCCCAGTATTTT
abundance: -
v_gene: TRBV28
j_gene: TRBJ2-3
d_gene: -

CDR3aa: CASSFWSSENTIYF
CDR3nt: TGTGCCAGCAGCTTTTGGAGCTCTGAAAACACCATATATTTT
abundance: many
v_gene: TRBV7-2
j_gene: TRBJ1-3
d_gene: -

CDR3aa: CSTSTGTGPDTRYF
CDR3nt: TGCAGTACATCAACCGGGACAGGGCCAGATACGCGGTATTTT
abundance: -
v_gene: TRBV20-1
j_gene: TRBJ2-3
d_gene: TRBD1

CDR3aa: CASSYRVNEQFF
CDR3nt: TGTGCCAGCAGTTACAGGGTCAATGAGCAGTTCTTC
abundance: few
v_gene: TRBV6-2/TRBV6-3
j_gene: TRBJ2-1
d_gene: -

CDR3aa: CASSPGQAGLLEAFF
CDR3nt: TGTGCCAGCTCACCCGGACAGGCGGGATTACTCGAAGCTTTCTTT
abundance: -
v_gene: TRBV18
j_gene: TRBJ1-1
d_gene: TRBD1

CDR3aa: CASSLYGTGEQYF
CDR3nt: TGTGCCAGCAGCTTATACGGGACGGGGGAGCAGTACTTC
abundance: few
v_gene: TRBV5-6
j_gene: TRBJ2-7
d_gene: -

CDR3aa: CSVSDRDQPQHF
CDR3nt: TGCAGCGTCTCAGACAGGGATCAGCCCCAGCATTTT
abundance: many
v_gene: TRBV29-1
j_gene: TRBJ1-5
d_gene: TRBD1

CDR3aa: CASSGDRNEQFF
CDR3nt: TGTGCCAGCAGCGGGGACCGTAATGAGCAGTTCTTC
abundance: -
v_gene: TRBV9
j_gene: TRBJ2-1
d_gene: -

CDR3aa: CASSQADRHSYEQYF
CDR3nt: TGCGCCAGCAGCCAAGCTGACAGGCACTCCTACGAGCAGTACTTC
abundance: many
v_gene: TRBV4-3
j_gene: TRBJ2-7
d_gene: -

CDR3aa: CSARFSLANEQFF
CDR3nt: TGCAGTGCTAGATTCTCACTAGCGAATGAGCAGTTCTTC
abundance: few
v_gene: TRBV20-1
j_gene: TRBJ2-1
d_gene: TRBD2